This T cell receptor beta chain comes out of a study of vaccination effects on CD4 cells after COVID-19. Study conclusions and caveats: Early timepoints after infection were absent, and convalescent patients were few in the study. Clones from infection and from vaccination both contracted markedly late after vaccination.

Note on this clone: Its antigen is currently unknown. Other DNA sequences in this specimen translate into the identical CDR3.

The repertoire was sequenced with immunoSEQ multiplex PCR; TCRdb's copy has only in-frame clones and lacks some. Of under 30,000 clones detected, approximately 83% appear once; the ten largest clones hold about a tenth. Germline CDR1 and CDR2: LNHDA and SQIVND (reference sequence). The CDR3 loop spans 13 amino acids. V was trimmed by 6 bases and J by 0 bases, leaving 8 bases between them. Peptide-pool stimulation followed by sequencing identified expanded antigen-specific CD4+ clonotypes in the ViraFEST assay. After roughly 11 days in culture, the CD4+ T cells were isolated. Nobody among the vaccine recipients had prior SARS-CoV-2 infection (nucleocapsid antibodies were negative). Half-medium changes using IL-2 medium occurred on days 3 and 7.

This TCR was recovered from a human donor who received a COVID-19 vaccine. This rearrangement joins TRBV19 to TRBJ1-1; the D is unclear. The starting material was CD4+ T cells from PBMCs cultured with HCoV-NL63 spike peptides, obtained before COVID-19 vaccination. The CDR3 DNA sequence: TGTGCCAGTAGCTCCGGGCTGAACACTGAAGCTTTCTTT. Its translation is CASSSGLNTEAFF.